Listed below are T cell receptor beta chains from one sample, sequenced in a study of T cell repertoires in cytomegalovirus infection. Using its own MiXCR run on the reads, TCRdb lists one record per CDR3 protein. The repertoire consists of around 69,000 distinct CDR3 sequences, with more than 20% occurring once and the leading ten covering approximately 68%. These receptors have no identified antigens. The sample was CD8+ T cells from cultured PBMCs, taken from culture after CMV antigen stimulation. The receptors stem from a human donor in good health (CMV status not recorded). Some clones in this sample may be carry-over from other donors' samples. CDR3s include the opening cysteine and the closing phenylalanine or tryptophan. Fields, in order: D gene, V gene, clone size, J gene, CDR3 protein, CDR3 DNA. D genes are given only for firm matches. Clone size is given for some rows only: seen once, a few or many times, or a class if the clone is expanded.

>.|TRBV7-6|few|TRBJ1-1
CASSKNGANTEAFF
TGTGCCAGCAGTAAAAATGGAGCAAACACTGAAGCTTTCTTT
>TRBD1|TRBV28|.|TRBJ1-2
CASSDRGIDGYTF
TGTGCCAGCAGTGACAGGGGTATAGATGGCTACACCTTC
>TRBD1|TRBV7-2|.|TRBJ2-7
CASSFRQGKIYEQYF
TGTGCCAGCAGCTTCCGACAGGGCAAGATCTACGAGCAGTACTTC
>TRBD1|TRBV6-2/TRBV6-3|few|TRBJ2-7
CASSFRDRDSYEQYF
TGTGCCAGCAGTTTCCGGGACAGGGATTCCTACGAGCAGTACTTC
>.|TRBV7-9|once|TRBJ1-2
CASSLLQGLPPAYGYTF
TGTGCCAGCAGCTTGTTGCAGGGTCTACCCCCGGCTTATGGCTACACCTTC
>.|TRBV6-1|.|TRBJ2-7
CASSDAPGPYEQYF
TGTGCCAGCAGTGACGCTCCGGGACCCTACGAGCAGTACTTC
>TRBD2|TRBV20-1|few|TRBJ2-3
CSARDKGEAGSTDTQYF
TGCAGTGCTAGAGATAAGGGTGAAGCGGGGAGCACAGATACGCAGTATTTT
>.|TRBV6-2/TRBV6-3|.|TRBJ1-6
CASSRDSLNSPLHF
TGTGCCAGCAGCCGTGACAGCCTTAATTCACCCCTCCACTTT
>.|TRBV2|few|TRBJ1-1
CASSEKRPNTEAFF
TGTGCCAGCAGTGAGAAGCGACCGAACACTGAAGCTTTCTTT
>.|TRBV5-5|few|TRBJ1-1
CASSFYRDSEAFF
TGTGCCAGCAGCTTTTACAGGGATTCTGAAGCTTTCTTT
>TRBD2|TRBV7-8|.|TRBJ2-5
CASSAPQIAGGYRETQYF
TGTGCCAGCAGCGCCCCCCAGATAGCGGGGGGCTATCGAGAGACCCAGTACTTC
>.|TRBV11-2|few|TRBJ1-3
CASSLLDTIYF
TGTGCCAGCAGCTTACTGGACACCATATATTTT
>TRBD2|TRBV12-3/TRBV12-4|few|TRBJ2-3
CASRPPGLARPTDTQYF
TGTGCCAGCAGACCACCGGGACTAGCGAGACCCACAGATACGCAGTATTTT
>TRBD1|TRBV25-1|few|TRBJ2-7
CASSDRDRAYEQYF
TGTGCCAGCAGTGACCGGGACAGGGCCTACGAGCAGTACTTC
>.|TRBV12-3/TRBV12-4|few|TRBJ1-6
CASSLVTEFSYNSPLHF
TGTGCCAGCAGTTTAGTAACGGAATTCTCCTATAATTCACCCCTCCACTTT
>.|TRBV9|.|TRBJ1-1
CASTQGGLNTEAFF
TGTGCCAGCACCCAAGGAGGGTTGAACACTGAAGCTTTCTTT
>.|TRBV12-3/TRBV12-4|few|TRBJ2-3
CASSLPVFLTQYF
TGTGCCAGCAGTCTACCCGTTTTCTTAACGCAGTATTTT
>.|TRBV4-3|.|TRBJ2-3
CASSQWTEDTQYF
TGCGCCAGCAGCCAGTGGACCGAAGATACGCAGTATTTT
>.|TRBV12-3/TRBV12-4|.|TRBJ1-2
CASGGTVYGYTF
TGTGCCAGCGGGGGAACGGTCTATGGCTACACCTTC
>.|TRBV7-9|.|TRBJ2-7
CASSLAGVKVRTAVYEQYF
TGTGCCAGCAGCTTAGCGGGCGTGAAAGTAAGGACCGCTGTCTACGAGCAGTACTTC
>.|TRBV4-2|few|TRBJ2-3
CASSQEVGGVSTDTQYF
TGTGCCAGCAGCCAAGAGGTTGGCGGGGTGAGCACAGATACGCAGTATTTT
>TRBD1|TRBV7-2|many|TRBJ1-5
CASSSTLGQGVMEFNQPQHF
TGTGCCAGCAGCTCAACCCTGGGACAGGGGGTGATGGAATTCAATCAGCCCCAGCATTTT
>.|TRBV19|few|TRBJ1-1
CASSIGTTEAFF
TGTGCCAGTAGTATAGGGACGACTGAAGCTTTCTTT
>TRBD1|TRBV7-6|few|TRBJ2-7
CASSTTGGEQYF
TGTGCCAGCAGCACTACAGGGGGTGAGCAGTACTTC
>TRBD2|TRBV7-6|few|TRBJ2-7
CASSLETSGGSYEQYF
TGTGCCAGCAGCTTGGAGACTAGCGGGGGCTCCTACGAGCAGTACTTC
>.|TRBV5-8|many|TRBJ1-5
CASSLVGDQPQHF
TGTGCCAGCAGCTTGGTAGGGGATCAGCCCCAGCATTTT
>TRBD2|TRBV12-3/TRBV12-4|.|TRBJ2-5
CASSPSGGAVETQYF
TGTGCCAGCAGTCCTAGCGGGGGGGCCGTAGAGACCCAGTACTTC
>.|TRBV7-9|.|TRBJ1-1
CASSGSRHGRYTEAFF
TGTGCCAGCAGCGGTAGTCGTCACGGACGATACACTGAAGCTTTCTTT
>.|TRBV27|few|TRBJ1-5
CASSLSSGVQPQHF
TGTGCCAGCAGTTTAAGTTCGGGGGTTCAGCCCCAGCATTTT
>.|TRBV27|.|TRBJ2-3
CASSSGRQASTDTQYF
TGTGCCAGCAGTTCGGGACGGCAAGCAAGCACAGATACGCAGTATTTT
>.|TRBV7-6|many|TRBJ1-2
CASSPAGSNYGYTF
TGTGCCAGCAGCCCGGCAGGCTCTAACTATGGCTACACCTTC
>TRBD1|TRBV28|.|TRBJ1-1
CASSFTGGSEAFF
TGTGCCAGCAGTTTTACAGGGGGGAGTGAAGCTTTCTTT
>TRBD1|TRBV6-2/TRBV6-3|.|TRBJ2-7
CASIAGTGGYEQYF
TGTGCCAGCATTGCCGGGACAGGGGGATACGAGCAGTACTTC
>.|TRBV7-6|.|TRBJ1-1
CASSLVTRGAFF
TGTGCCAGCAGCTTAGTAACTCGTGGAGCTTTCTTT
>.|TRBV7-9|.|TRBJ2-5
CASSLEGLQETQYF
TGTGCCAGCAGCTTAGAGGGGCTCCAAGAGACCCAGTACTTC
>.|TRBV25-1|.|TRBJ2-7
CASSGAGAHSEQYF
TGTGCCAGCAGTGGTGCGGGGGCGCATAGCGAGCAGTACTTC
>TRBD2|TRBV7-9|.|TRBJ2-3
CASSYPRGTSGDDTDTQYF
TGTGCCAGCAGCTACCCCCGTGGGACTAGCGGGGATGACACAGATACGCAGTATTTT
>.|TRBV6-6|few|TRBJ1-1
CASSYYSATGLNTEAFF
TGTGCCAGCAGTTATTACTCGGCGACAGGACTTAACACTGAAGCTTTCTTT
>TRBD2|TRBV7-8|.|TRBJ2-1
CASSPGVAGYNEQFF
TGTGCCAGCAGCCCCGGGGTAGCGGGCTACAATGAGCAGTTCTTC
>.|TRBV12-3/TRBV12-4|.|TRBJ1-5
CASSLTVAGYYSNQPQHF
TGTGCCAGCAGTTTGACGGTTGCGGGATATTATAGCAATCAGCCCCAGCATTTT
>.|TRBV27|.|TRBJ2-2
CASMLGHGELFF
TGTGCCAGCATGCTGGGTCACGGGGAGCTGTTTTTT
>TRBD1|TRBV10-3|few|TRBJ2-3
CAIRSLGQDTDTQYF
TGTGCCATCAGGAGCCTAGGACAGGACACAGATACGCAGTATTTT
>.|TRBV7-8|.|TRBJ2-7
CASSSPGISYEQYF
TGTGCCAGCAGCTCACCCGGGATCTCCTACGAGCAGTACTTC
>TRBD2|TRBV20-1|few|TRBJ2-3
CSAPPGASGGERGTDTQYF
TGCAGTGCTCCCCCCGGGGCTAGCGGGGGGGAAAGAGGCACAGATACGCAGTATTTT